These 22 T cell receptor beta chains were sequenced from one sample in a study of blood T cells in healthy people across ages. A second roughly 7 to 11 cycle PCR used barcoded and J-beta primers. MiXCR was run by TCRdb on the 5' RACE reads, yielding one entry per CDR3 protein. The sample contains about 1.1 million distinct CDR3 sequences, roughly two fifths of which appear only once. Sequenced material: blood. The origin of the receptors is a man between 18 and 29 years old in good health.

This clonotype was observed a handful of times. The chain recombines TRBV27 with TRBJ1-2, with 9 bases matching TRBD1. V was clipped by 4 bases and J by 4 bases; unmatched bases: 10. Looked up from germline, CDR1 is MNHEY and CDR2 is SMNVEV (reference sequence). The CDR3 is made up of 16 amino acids. In DNA form, the CDR3 reads TGTGCCAGCAGTTCTACGGACAGGGGACGTGGCTATGGCTACACCTTC. It encodes CASSSTDRGRGYGYTF.

The rearrangement links TRBV7-2 to TRBJ2-1; a weak D match, TRBD2 (5 bases). The CDR3 has 16 amino acids. V lost 1 base and J 4 bases, leaving 14 bases between the germline ends. Germline-derived CDR1 and CDR2 are SGHTA and FQGNSA. In DNA form, the CDR3 reads TGTGCCAGCAGCTTAGGCCTGGACTCAGTATACAATGAGCAGTTCTTC. This codes for CASSLGLDSVYNEQFF. The whole variable domain, filled in from reference TRBV7-2 and TRBJ2-1, reads GAGVSQSPSNKVTEKGKDVELRCDPISGHTALYWYRQSLGQGLEFLIYFQGNSAPDKSGLPSDRFSAERTGGSVSTLTIQRTQQEDSAVYLCASSLGLDSVYNEQFFGPGTRLTVL.

The chain carries TRBV25-1 and TRBJ2-5, with TRBD2 matching over 7 bases. The CDR3 contains 15 residues. The junction had 12 bases not matched to a gene; V was cut back by 6 bases and J by 5 bases. CDR1 MGHDK and CDR2 SYGVNS come from the germline V gene. The chain's CDR3 is CASSLLAKGGETQYF. The CDR3 nucleotides read TGTGCCAGCAGCTTACTAGCGAAGGGAGGGGAGACCCAGTACTTC.

This clonotype has a handful of counts. J is TRBJ1-1 and V is TRBV6-2 or TRBV6-3, with D hard to call. CDR3 length equals 12 residues. The V gene's germline CDR1 is MNHEY and CDR2 SVGEGT. Deletions cut 0 bases from V and 8 bases from J, with 7 bases between. CDR3: CASSYSTQEAFF. The CDR3 DNA sequence: TGTGCCAGCAGTTACTCGACCCAAGAAGCTTTCTTT.

The CDR3 coding sequence is TGCAGTGCCCTCCGGGACACTACCTACGAGCAGTACTTC. Protein sequence: CSALRDTTYEQYF. The gene calls are TRBV20-1 and TRBJ2-7, with a weak D call TRBD1 (6 bases). The CDR3 is 13 amino acids. The V gene lost 6 bases and the J gene lost 2 bases, with 14 bases spanning the gap. Looked up from germline, CDR1 is DFQATT and CDR2 is SNEGSKA (reference sequence).

V and J are TRBV4-1 and TRBJ2-2, with D possibly TRBD2 on 5 matching bases. Trimming took 5 bases from V and 0 from J, leaving 16 bases between them. This CDR3 is built from 17 residues. CDR1 MGHRA and CDR2 YSYEKL come from the germline V gene. The CDR3 is CASSSTSGSPNTGELFF. CDR3 DNA: TGCGCCAGCAGCTCTACCTCGGGGAGCCCGAACACCGGGGAGCTGTTTTTT.

The chain is built from TRBV7-2 and TRBJ2-1; D may correspond to TRBD1 or TRBD2 (5 bases each). The CDR3 consists of 14 residues. Germline V gene sequence: CDR1 SGHTA, CDR2 FQGNSA. Trimming took 4 bases from V and 7 from J, leaving 14 bases between them. CDR3 coding DNA: TGTGCCAGCAGCTCAGGGACCACTAGGAATGAGCAGTTCTTC. This sequence encodes CASSSGTTRNEQFF.

This chain links TRBV6-5 with TRBJ1-1, with TRBD1 matching over 7 bases. Germline V gene sequence: CDR1 MNHEY, CDR2 SVGAGI. The CDR3 is 15 amino acids. After removal of 5 bases from V and 6 bases from J, the junction contained 12 bases not matched to a gene. CDR3 nucleotide sequence: TGTGCCAGCAGTCTAAGCGGACAGGTTGAATCTGAAGCTTTCTTT. It codes for CASSLSGQVESEAFF.

The gene calls are TRBV18 and TRBJ2-3, with 12 bases aligning to TRBD1. The trim removed 4 bases at V and 0 bases at J, leaving 5 bases unmatched. Germline V lookup: CDR1 KGHSH, CDR2 LQKENI. The CDR3 consists of 17 residues. For the CDR3, the DNA is TGTGCCAGCTCACTGGGACAGGGGGCCTGGAGCACAGATACGCAGTATTTT. Translated: CASSLGQGAWSTDTQYF. The full variable domain, in which reference TRBV18 and TRBJ2-3 provide the parts outside the CDR3, is NAGVMQNPRHLVRRRGQEARLRCSPMKGHSHVYWYRQLPEEGLKFMVYLQKENIIDESGMPKERFSAEFPKEGPSILRIQQVVRGDSAAYFCASSLGQGAWSTDTQYFGPGTRLTVL.

This clonotype has more than one count but fewer than ten. This rearrangement joins TRBV7-9 to TRBJ1-4; unclear D gene. The V end lost 5 bases, the J end lost 8 bases, and 15 bases lay between the germline ends. The CDR3 is made up of 14 amino acids. CDR1 is SEHNR, CDR2 FQNEAQ, per germline (reference sequence). CDR3 sequence: CASSQVTGGEKLFF. CDR3 nucleotides: TGTGCCAGCAGCCAAGTAACGGGAGGGGAAAAACTGTTTTTT.

The table lists this clonotype with a few counts. The chain links TRBV21-1 to TRBJ1-2; TRBD1, as called in the table, went unchecked against the DNA. TRBV21-1 is an annotated pseudogene. This CDR3 has 17 residues. The CDR3 DNA follows: TGTGCCAGCAGCAAAGGACCTACATGTGGGGGAGCGAGGGGCTACACCTTC. Amino acid sequence: CASSKGPTCGGARGYTF.

This clonotype was detected many times. V and J are TRBV7-2 and TRBJ2-4, with 7 bases fitting TRBD2. V lost 4 bases and J lost 2; bases outside the gene matches: 5. The CDR3 totals 15 residues. Germline CDR1 is SGHTA and CDR2 is FQGNSA. In DNA, the CDR3 is TGTGCCAGCAGCTCTTGGGGGGGGACCAAAAACATTCAGTACTTC. Protein product: CASSSWGGTKNIQYF.

The chain joins TRBV15 to TRBJ2-3; D is uncertain. Trimming left V 2 bases short and J 1 base short, with 13 bases between. Germline-derived CDR1 and CDR2 are LNHNV and YYDKDF (reference sequence). The CDR3 covers 16 residues. The CDR3 DNA reads TGTGCCACCAGCAGAAGACCAAGCTCCCGCACAGATACGCAGTATTTT. Its translation: CATSRRPSSRTDTQYF.

This chain joins TRBV6-4 and TRBJ1-5, with TRBD1 as a possible D gene (5 bases). The germline V gene encodes CDR1 MRHNA and CDR2 SNTAGT. V lost 8 bases and J lost 2, with 13 bases in between. There are 14 residues in the CDR3. The CDR3 region has the DNA TGTGCCAGCGTGGTCAGGGATCGCAATCAGCCCCAGCATTTT. It is translated as CASVVRDRNQPQHF.

There are a few counts of this clonotype. The CDR3 region is CASSHNVQLPPYGYTF. CDR3 sequence (DNA): TGTGCCAGCAGCCACAACGTACAGCTTCCACCCTATGGCTACACCTTC. This chain uses TRBV14 with TRBJ1-2, with D unclear. This CDR3 is 16 amino acids long. CDR1 and CDR2 from the germline V gene are SGHDN and FVKESK. Trimming stripped 3 bases from V and 4 bases from J, with 18 bases between.

This clonotype appeared a few times. V gene TRBV12-3 or TRBV12-4 combines with J gene TRBJ2-5, with D unclear. V was cut by 6 bases and J by 1 base, with 6 bases left in between. This CDR3 region has 12 residues. The CDR3 region is CASSQLQETQYF. In DNA form, the CDR3 reads TGTGCCAGCAGCCAACTCCAAGAGACCCAGTACTTC.

This clonotype was counted only a few times. The rearrangement links TRBV11-3 to TRBJ2-1; D ambiguous. CDR1 and CDR2 from the germline V gene are SGHNT and YENEEA. The CDR3 runs to 14 residues. Trimming took off 1 base at V and 9 bases at J, with 13 bases between the two ends. CDR3 region: CASSLAGQVGEQFF. The CDR3 bases are TGTGCCAGCAGCTTAGCAGGTCAGGTGGGTGAGCAGTTCTTC. Combining the CDR3 with reference TRBV11-3 and TRBJ2-1 gives the whole variable domain EAGVVQSPRYKIIEKKQPVAFWCNPISGHNTLYWYLQNLGQGPELLIRYENEEAVDDSQLPKDRFSAERLKGVDSTLKIQPAELGDSAVYLCASSLAGQVGEQFFGPGTRLTVL.

With respect to this clonotype: The junction shows a germline mismatch at one end, possibly a read error. J is TRBJ2-3 and V is TRBV25-1, with 9 positions matching TRBD2. There are 15 residues in the CDR3. Germline lookup yields CDR1 MGHDK and CDR2 SYGVNS. The CDR3 sequence is CASGELAGDTDTQYF. For the CDR3, the DNA is TGTGCCAGCGGTGAGTTAGCGGGAGACACAGATACGCAGTATTTT.

The V call is TRBV4-3, the J call TRBJ1-4; D not certain. Trimming took off 0 bases at V and 10 bases at J, with 15 bases between the two ends. CDR3 length: 15 residues. Per the germline V gene, CDR1 is LGHNA and CDR2 is YSLEER. For the CDR3, the DNA is TGCGCCAGCAGCCAAGATAAGTGGGCGGCAGGAAAACTGTTTTTT. Its protein product is CASSQDKWAAGKLFF.

This chain connects TRBV4-3 to TRBJ1-5; no reliable D call. Deletions cut 0 bases from V and 6 bases from J, with 15 bases between. Germline V lookup: CDR1 LGHNA, CDR2 YSLEER. CDR3 length: 16 amino acids. The CDR3 coding sequence is TGCGCCAGCAGCCAAGATCCCCAGGTTCCTGGTCAGCCCCAGCATTTT. Amino acid sequence: CASSQDPQVPGQPQHF.

The chain recombines TRBV28 with TRBJ2-3, with a weak D call TRBD2 (7 bases). CDR3 length: 15 amino acids. The germline V gene encodes CDR1 MDHEN and CDR2 SYDVKM. The V and J ends lost 6 bases and 8 bases respectively, with 21 bases between them. This chain's CDR3 is CASRGGGQPGGTQYF. The CDR3 DNA sequence: TGTGCCAGCAGGGGCGGGGGACAACCCGGAGGTACGCAGTATTTT.

The chain has TRBV10-3 and TRBJ1-2; 8 bases align to TRBD1. Per the germline V gene, CDR1 is ENHRY and CDR2 is SYGVKD. V trimming: 3 bases; J trimming: 12 bases; junction bases outside the gene matches: 3. CDR3 length: 11 amino acids. CDR3 protein: CAISDRTGNTF. CDR3 in DNA: TGTGCCATCAGTGACAGGACAGGGAACACCTTC.